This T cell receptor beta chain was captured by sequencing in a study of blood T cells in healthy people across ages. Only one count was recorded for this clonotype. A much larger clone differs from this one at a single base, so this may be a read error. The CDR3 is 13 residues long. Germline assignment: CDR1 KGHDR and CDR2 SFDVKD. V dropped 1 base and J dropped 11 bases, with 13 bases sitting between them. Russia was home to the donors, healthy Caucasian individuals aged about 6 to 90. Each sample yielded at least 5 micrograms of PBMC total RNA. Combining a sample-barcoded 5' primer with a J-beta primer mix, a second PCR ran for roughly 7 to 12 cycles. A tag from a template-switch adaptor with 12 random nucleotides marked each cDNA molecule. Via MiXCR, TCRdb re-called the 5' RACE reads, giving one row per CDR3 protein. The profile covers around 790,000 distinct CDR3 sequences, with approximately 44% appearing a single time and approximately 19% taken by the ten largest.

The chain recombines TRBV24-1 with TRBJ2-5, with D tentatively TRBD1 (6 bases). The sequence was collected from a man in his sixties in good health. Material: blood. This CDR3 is CATSDFSTGEQYF. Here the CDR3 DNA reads TGTGCCACCAGTGATTTTTCGACAGGTGAGCAGTACTTC.